Many counts were recorded for the clone carrying this TCR beta chain. The data belong to a study of neurological immune-mediated disorders. TCRdb re-called the 5' RACE reads through MiXCR, storing one row per CDR3 protein. The profile covers more than 30,000 distinct CDR3 sequences, with over 4% appearing a single time and about 23% taken by the ten largest. Germline assignment: CDR1 MGHRA and CDR2 YSYEKL. This CDR3 region has 17 residues. The germline V and J ends were trimmed by 0 bases and 2 bases, with 15 bases remaining between them. The sequence was obtained from a young man in good health. The sample was PBMCs. V and J are TRBV4-1 and TRBJ2-3; weak D call: TRBD2 (6 bases). CDR3 sequence: CASSQDLRGSLTDTQYF. DNA for the CDR3: TGCGCCAGCAGCCAAGATTTACGGGGGAGCCTCACAGATACGCAGTATTTT.